This entry lists 7 T cell receptor beta chains sequenced from one sample in a study of blood T cell repertoires in COVID-19. Sequencing was performed with immunoSEQ multiplex PCR; in TCRdb, only in-frame clones are kept and a portion is missing. The sample holds 200,000 to 250,000 clones, roughly 86% seen once. Sequencing was performed on peripheral blood. The receptor source for this set is a woman aged 60-75 years who had recovered from COVID-19.

The chain links TRBV9 to TRBJ1-2, with D hard to call. CDR1 and CDR2 (germline): SGDLS, YYNGEE. CDR3 length: 14 residues. Trimming removed 0 bases from V and 1 base from J, with 7 bases in between. Written as DNA, the CDR3 is TGTGCCAGCAGCGTAGAGCCACTTAACTATGGCTACACCTTC. It is translated as CASSVEPLNYGYTF.

CDR3 loop: CASSPMDRSNEKLFF. The CDR3 DNA follows: TGTGCCAGCAGCCCGATGGACAGATCTAATGAAAAACTGTTTTTT. The chain recombines TRBV11-2 with TRBJ1-4; tentatively, D is TRBD1 (6 bases). Germline V gene data show CDR1 as SGHAT and CDR2 as FQNNGV. Trimming removed 5 bases from V and 3 bases from J, with 13 bases in between. CDR3 length: 15 amino acids. Together with reference TRBV11-2 and TRBJ1-4, the CDR3 gives the full variable domain: EAGVAQSPRYKIIEKRQSVAFWCNPISGHATLYWYQQILGQGPKLLIQFQNNGVVDDSQLPKDRFSAERLKGVDSTLKIQPAKLEDSAVYLCASSPMDRSNEKLFFGSGTQLSVL.

This chain links TRBV27 with TRBJ2-7; 7 nucleotides agree with TRBD1. V lost 5 bases to trimming and J lost 4 bases; unmatched junction nucleotides: 8. This CDR3 has 14 residues. Germline V gene data show CDR1 as MNHEY and CDR2 as SMNVEV (reference sequence). Written as DNA, the CDR3 is TGTGCCAGCAGTGCATTTACAGGGGCTTACGAGCAGTACTTC. Its protein product is CASSAFTGAYEQYF.

CDR3 protein: CASSPHPPTGGNSPLHF. The CDR3 DNA is TGTGCCAGCAGCCCCCACCCACCTACAGGGGGAAATTCACCCCTCCACTTT. The chain has TRBV11-2 and TRBJ1-6; 8 bases map to TRBD1. There are 17 residues in the CDR3. V was clipped by 5 bases and J by 7 bases; unmatched bases: 13. Germline V lookup: CDR1 SGHAT, CDR2 FQNNGV.

The J gene is TRBJ1-1, the V gene TRBV10-3, with D possibly being TRBD1 (6 bases). V shed 6 bases and J shed 1 base, with 15 bases lying between them. Germline CDR1 is ENHRY and CDR2 is SYGVKD. The CDR3 consists of 15 residues. DNA for the CDR3: TGTGCCATCAGGGGGCCGGCACAGGGGAACACTGAAGCTTTCTTT. The encoded protein is CAIRGPAQGNTEAFF.

This chain joins TRBV15 and TRBJ2-1, with 11 positions matching TRBD2. The V and J ends lost 3 bases and 4 bases, in that order; junction bases with no gene match: 2. Looked up from germline, CDR1 is LNHNV and CDR2 is YYDKDF (reference sequence). The CDR3 spans 15 residues. DNA for the CDR3: TGTGCCACCAGCAGTCTAGCGGGGGGATACAATGAGCAGTTCTTC. This gives the protein CATSSLAGGYNEQFF.

The chain is built from TRBV7-2 and TRBJ2-3; 9 positions match TRBD1. CDR1 is SGHTA and CDR2 is FQGNSA in the germline V gene. With V trimmed by 1 base and J by 6 bases, 5 bases remained unmatched. The CDR3 runs to 15 residues. This CDR3 reads CASSLGQGVGDTQYF. For the CDR3, the DNA is TGTGCCAGCAGCTTAGGACAGGGGGTAGGGGATACGCAGTATTTT.